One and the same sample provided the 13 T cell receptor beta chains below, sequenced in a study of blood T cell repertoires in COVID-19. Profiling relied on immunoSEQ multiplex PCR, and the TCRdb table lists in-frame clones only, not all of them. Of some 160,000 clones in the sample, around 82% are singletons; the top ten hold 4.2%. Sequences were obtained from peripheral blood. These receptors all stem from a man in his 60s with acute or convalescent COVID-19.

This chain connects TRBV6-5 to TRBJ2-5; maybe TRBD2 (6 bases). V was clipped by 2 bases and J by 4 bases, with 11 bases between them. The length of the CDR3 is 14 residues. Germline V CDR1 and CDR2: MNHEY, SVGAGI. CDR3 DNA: TGTGCCAGCAGTTACGGGGGGTATAGAGAGACCCAGTACTTC. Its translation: CASSYGGYRETQYF.

CDR3 DNA sequence: TGTGCCAGCTCACTGAGGAGCGGGGAATCTAGCACAGATACGCAGTATTTT. This translates into CASSLRSGESSTDTQYF. V gene TRBV18 combines with J gene TRBJ2-3, with 7 nucleotides matching TRBD2. This CDR3 has 17 amino acids. V lost 4 bases and J lost 0; bases outside the gene matches: 10. Germline CDR1 reads KGHSH; CDR2 reads LQKENI. Variable domain in full (rest from reference TRBV18 and TRBJ2-3): NAGVMQNPRHLVRRRGQEARLRCSPMKGHSHVYWYRQLPEEGLKFMVYLQKENIIDESGMPKERFSAEFPKEGPSILRIQQVVRGDSAAYFCASSLRSGESSTDTQYFGPGTRLTVL.

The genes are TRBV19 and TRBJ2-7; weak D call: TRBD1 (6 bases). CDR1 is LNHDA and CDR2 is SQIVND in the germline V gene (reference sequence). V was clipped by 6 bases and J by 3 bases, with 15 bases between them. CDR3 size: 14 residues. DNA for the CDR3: TGTGCCAGTAGGGGGGCGGCGGGCCGCTACGAGCAGTACTTC. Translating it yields CASRGAAGRYEQYF.

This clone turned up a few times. The CDR3 sequence: CASSKGGGTGYGYTF. The DNA for the CDR3 is TGTGCCAGCAGTAAAGGGGGAGGGACAGGGTATGGCTACACCTTC. The chain joins TRBV28 to TRBJ1-2; 9 nucleotides line up with TRBD1. CDR3 size: 15 residues. The V segment lost 5 bases and the J segment 5 bases; nucleotides outside the gene matches: 9. Germline-derived CDR1 and CDR2 are MDHEN and SYDVKM.

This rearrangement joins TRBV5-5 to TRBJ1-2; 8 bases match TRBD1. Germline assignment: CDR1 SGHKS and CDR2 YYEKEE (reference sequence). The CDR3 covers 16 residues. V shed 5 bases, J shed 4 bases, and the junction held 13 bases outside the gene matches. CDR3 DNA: TGTGCCAGCAGGTTTGCCGGGACAGGCTCCCTCTATGGCTACACCTTC. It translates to CASRFAGTGSLYGYTF.

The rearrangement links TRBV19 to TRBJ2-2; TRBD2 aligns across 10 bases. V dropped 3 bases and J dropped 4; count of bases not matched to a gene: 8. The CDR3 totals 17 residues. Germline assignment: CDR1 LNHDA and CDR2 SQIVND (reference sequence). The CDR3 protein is CASSMASGRAVTGELFF. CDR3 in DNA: TGTGCCAGTAGTATGGCCAGCGGGAGGGCTGTCACCGGGGAGCTGTTTTTT.

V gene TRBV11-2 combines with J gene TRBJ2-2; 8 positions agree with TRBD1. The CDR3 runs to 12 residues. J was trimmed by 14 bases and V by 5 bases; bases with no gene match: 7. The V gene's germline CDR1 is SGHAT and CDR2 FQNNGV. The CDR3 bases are TGTGCCAGCAGCCCCTACAGGGGGGCTCTGTTTTTT. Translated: CASSPYRGALFF.

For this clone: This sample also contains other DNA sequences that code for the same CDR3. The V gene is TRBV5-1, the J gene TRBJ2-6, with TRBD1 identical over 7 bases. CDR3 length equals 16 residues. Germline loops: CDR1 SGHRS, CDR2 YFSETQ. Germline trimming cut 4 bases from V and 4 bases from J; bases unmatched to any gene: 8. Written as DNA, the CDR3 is TGCGCCAGCAGCCTCGAGGGGGCAGGAGGGGCCAACGTCCTGACTTTC. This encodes CASSLEGAGGANVLTF. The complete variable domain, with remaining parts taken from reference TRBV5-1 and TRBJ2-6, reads KAGVTQTPRYLIKTRGQQVTLSCSPISGHRSVSWYQQTPGQGLQFLFEYFSETQRNKGNFPGRFSGRQFSNSRSEMNVSTLELGDSALYLCASSLEGAGGANVLTFGAGSRLTVL.

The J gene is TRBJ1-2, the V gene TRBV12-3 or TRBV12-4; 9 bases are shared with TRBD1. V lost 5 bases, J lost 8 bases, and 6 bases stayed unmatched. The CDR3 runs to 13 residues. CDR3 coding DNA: TGTGCCAGCAGTGGGGGACAGGGACGCGGCTACACCTTC. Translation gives CASSGGQGRGYTF.

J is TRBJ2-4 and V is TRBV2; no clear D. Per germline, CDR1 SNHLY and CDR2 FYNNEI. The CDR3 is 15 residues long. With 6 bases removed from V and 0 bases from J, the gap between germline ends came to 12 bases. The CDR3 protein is CASSPEALAKNIQYF. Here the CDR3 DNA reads TGTGCCAGCAGCCCAGAGGCGTTAGCCAAAAACATTCAGTACTTC.

Here the CDR3 DNA reads TGTGCCAGCAGCCGCGCCCCGGAGGGGGGGCAGCCCCAGCATTTT. Amino acid sequence: CASSRAPEGGQPQHF. The chain combines TRBV16 with TRBJ1-5; possibly TRBD1 for D (6 bases). CDR3 size: 15 residues. V lost 4 bases to trimming and J lost 7 bases, with 17 bases between them. Germline V CDR1 and CDR2: KGHSY, FQNENV.

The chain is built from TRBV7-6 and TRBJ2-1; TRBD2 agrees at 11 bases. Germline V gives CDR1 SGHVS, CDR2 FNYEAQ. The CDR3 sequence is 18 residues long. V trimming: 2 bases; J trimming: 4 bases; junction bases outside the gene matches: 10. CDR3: CASSLPAGTSGRYNEQFF. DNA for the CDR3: TGTGCCAGCAGCTTACCAGCCGGGACTAGCGGAAGATACAATGAGCAGTTCTTC.

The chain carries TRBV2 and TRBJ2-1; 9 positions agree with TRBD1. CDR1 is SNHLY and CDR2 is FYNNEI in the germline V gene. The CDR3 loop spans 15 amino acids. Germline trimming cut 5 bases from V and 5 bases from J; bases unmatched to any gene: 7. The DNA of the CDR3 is TGTGCCAGCAGTTCCCGGGACAGGGTCCACAATGAGCAGTTCTTC. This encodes CASSSRDRVHNEQFF.